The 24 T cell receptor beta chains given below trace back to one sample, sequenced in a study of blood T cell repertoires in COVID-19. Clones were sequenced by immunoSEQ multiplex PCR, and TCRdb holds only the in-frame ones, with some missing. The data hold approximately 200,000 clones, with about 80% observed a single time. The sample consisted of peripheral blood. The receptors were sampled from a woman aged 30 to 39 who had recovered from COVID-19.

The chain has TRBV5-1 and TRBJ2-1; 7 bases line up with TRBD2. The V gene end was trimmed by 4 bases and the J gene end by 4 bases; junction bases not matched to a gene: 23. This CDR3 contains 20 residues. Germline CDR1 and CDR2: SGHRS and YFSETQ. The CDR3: CASSTPRGRADRRVYNEQFF. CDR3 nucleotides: TGCGCCAGCAGCACCCCCCGGGGGAGGGCGGACCGACGGGTTTACAATGAGCAGTTCTTC.

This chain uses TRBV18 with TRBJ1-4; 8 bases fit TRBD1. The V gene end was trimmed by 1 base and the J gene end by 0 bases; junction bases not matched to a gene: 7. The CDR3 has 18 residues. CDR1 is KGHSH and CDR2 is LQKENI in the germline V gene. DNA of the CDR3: TGTGCCAGCTCACCACGTTCCCAGGGGGCTGCAACTAATGAAAAACTGTTTTTT. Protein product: CASSPRSQGAATNEKLFF. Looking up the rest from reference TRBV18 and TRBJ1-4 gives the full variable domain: NAGVMQNPRHLVRRRGQEARLRCSPMKGHSHVYWYRQLPEEGLKFMVYLQKENIIDESGMPKERFSAEFPKEGPSILRIQQVVRGDSAAYFCASSPRSQGAATNEKLFFGSGTQLSVL.

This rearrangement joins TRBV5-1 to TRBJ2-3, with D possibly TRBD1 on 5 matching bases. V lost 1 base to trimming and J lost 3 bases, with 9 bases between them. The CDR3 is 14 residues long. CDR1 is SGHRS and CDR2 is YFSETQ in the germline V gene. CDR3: CASSLQGATDTQYF. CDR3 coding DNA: TGCGCCAGCAGCTTGCAAGGGGCGACAGATACGCAGTATTTT.

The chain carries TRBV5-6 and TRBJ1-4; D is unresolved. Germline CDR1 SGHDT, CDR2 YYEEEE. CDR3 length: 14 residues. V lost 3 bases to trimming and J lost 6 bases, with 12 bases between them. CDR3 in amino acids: CASSSPGMYEKLFF. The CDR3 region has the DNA TGTGCCAGCAGCTCACCGGGAATGTATGAAAAACTGTTTTTT.

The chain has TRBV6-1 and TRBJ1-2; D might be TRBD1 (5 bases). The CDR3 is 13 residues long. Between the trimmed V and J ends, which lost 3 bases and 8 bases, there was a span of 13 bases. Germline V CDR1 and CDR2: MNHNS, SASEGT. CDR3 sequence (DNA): TGTGCCAGCAGTGAGCAGGGTTACTTGGGCTACACCTTC. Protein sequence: CASSEQGYLGYTF.

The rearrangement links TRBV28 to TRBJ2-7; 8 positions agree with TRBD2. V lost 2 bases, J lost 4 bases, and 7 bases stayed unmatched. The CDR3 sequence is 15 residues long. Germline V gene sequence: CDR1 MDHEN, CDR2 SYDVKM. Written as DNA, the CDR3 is TGTGCCAGCAGTTTACTAGCGGGTGCGCCTTACGAGCAGTACTTC. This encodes CASSLLAGAPYEQYF.

The DNA of the CDR3 is TGTGCCAGCAGCGCGGACACTGAAGCTTTCTTT. Translated: CASSADTEAFF. The V and J genes are TRBV5-4 and TRBJ1-1, with D unresolved. The CDR3 loop spans 11 amino acids. V was shortened by 4 bases and J by 3 bases, with 4 bases between the two germline ends. Germline V lookup: CDR1 SGHNT, CDR2 YYREEE (reference sequence).

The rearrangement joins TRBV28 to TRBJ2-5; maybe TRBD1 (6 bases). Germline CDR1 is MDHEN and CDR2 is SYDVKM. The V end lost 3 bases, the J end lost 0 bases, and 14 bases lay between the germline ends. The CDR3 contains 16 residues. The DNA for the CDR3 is TGTGCCAGCAGTTTTTCCCCGACAGGCAACCAAGAGACCCAGTACTTC. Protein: CASSFSPTGNQETQYF. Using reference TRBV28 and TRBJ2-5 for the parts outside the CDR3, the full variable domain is DVKVTQSSRYLVKRTGEKVFLECVQDMDHENMFWYRQDPGLGLRLIYFSYDVKMKEKGDIPEGYSVSREKKERFSLILESASTNQTSMYLCASSFSPTGNQETQYFGPGTRLLVL.

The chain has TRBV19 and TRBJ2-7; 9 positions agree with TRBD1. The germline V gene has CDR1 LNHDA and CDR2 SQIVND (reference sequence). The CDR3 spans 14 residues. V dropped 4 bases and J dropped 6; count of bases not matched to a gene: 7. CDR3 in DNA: TGTGCCAGTAGTACCGGACAGGGGATTAGCGAGCAGTACTTC. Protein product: CASSTGQGISEQYF.

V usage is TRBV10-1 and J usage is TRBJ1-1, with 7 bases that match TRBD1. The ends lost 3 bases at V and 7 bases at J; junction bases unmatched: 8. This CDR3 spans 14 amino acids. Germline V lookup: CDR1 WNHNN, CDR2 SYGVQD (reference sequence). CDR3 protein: CASSDRGPTIEAFF. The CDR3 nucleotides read TGCGCCAGCAGTGATAGGGGGCCTACCATTGAAGCTTTCTTT.

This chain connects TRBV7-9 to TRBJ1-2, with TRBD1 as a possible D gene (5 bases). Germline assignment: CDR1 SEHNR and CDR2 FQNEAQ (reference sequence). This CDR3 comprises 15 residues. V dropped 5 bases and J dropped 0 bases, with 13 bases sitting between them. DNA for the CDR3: TGTGCCAGCAGCGAGCGACAGTCAGCTAACTATGGCTACACCTTC. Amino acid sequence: CASSERQSANYGYTF.

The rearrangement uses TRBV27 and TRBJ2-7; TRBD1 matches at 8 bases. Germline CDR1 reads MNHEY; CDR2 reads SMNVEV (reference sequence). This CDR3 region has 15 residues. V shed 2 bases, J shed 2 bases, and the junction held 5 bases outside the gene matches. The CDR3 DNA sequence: TGTGCCAGCAGTTTACAGGGGGCTGGGCCCTACGAGCAGTACTTC. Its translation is CASSLQGAGPYEQYF.

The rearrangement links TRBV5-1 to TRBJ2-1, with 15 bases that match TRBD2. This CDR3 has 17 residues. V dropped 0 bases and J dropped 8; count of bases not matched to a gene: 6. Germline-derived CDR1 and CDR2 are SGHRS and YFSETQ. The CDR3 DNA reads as TGCGCCAGCAGCTTGGGCGGACTAGCGGGAGGGTTGGATGAGCAGTTCTTC. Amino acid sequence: CASSLGGLAGGLDEQFF.

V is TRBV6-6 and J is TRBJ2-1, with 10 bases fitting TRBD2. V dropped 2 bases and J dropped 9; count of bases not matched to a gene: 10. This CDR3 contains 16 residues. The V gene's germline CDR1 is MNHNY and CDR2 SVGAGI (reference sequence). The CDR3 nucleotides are TGTGCCAGCAGTTACACTTTAGAGCGGGAGGGCGGTGAGCAGTTCTTC. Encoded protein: CASSYTLEREGGEQFF.

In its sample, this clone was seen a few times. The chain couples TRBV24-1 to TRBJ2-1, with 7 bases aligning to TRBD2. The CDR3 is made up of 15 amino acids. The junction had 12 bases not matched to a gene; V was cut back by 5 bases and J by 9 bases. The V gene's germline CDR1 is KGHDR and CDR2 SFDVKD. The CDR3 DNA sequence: TGTGCCACCAGTGTCTCTTCGGGCGGGAGCATTGAGCAGTTCTTC. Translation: CATSVSSGGSIEQFF.

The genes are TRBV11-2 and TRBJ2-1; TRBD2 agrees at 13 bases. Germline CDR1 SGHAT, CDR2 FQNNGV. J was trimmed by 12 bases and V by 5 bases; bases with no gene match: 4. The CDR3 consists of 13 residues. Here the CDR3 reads CASSPRLAGGQFF. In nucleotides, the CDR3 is TGTGCCAGCAGCCCTAGACTAGCGGGAGGGCAGTTCTTC.

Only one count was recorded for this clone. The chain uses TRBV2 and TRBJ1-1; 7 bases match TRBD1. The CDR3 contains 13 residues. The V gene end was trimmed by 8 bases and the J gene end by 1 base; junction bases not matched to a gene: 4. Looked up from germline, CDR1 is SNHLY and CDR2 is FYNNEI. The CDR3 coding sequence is TGTGCCAGCGGGGGACAGCCGAACACTGAAGCTTTCTTT. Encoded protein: CASGGQPNTEAFF.

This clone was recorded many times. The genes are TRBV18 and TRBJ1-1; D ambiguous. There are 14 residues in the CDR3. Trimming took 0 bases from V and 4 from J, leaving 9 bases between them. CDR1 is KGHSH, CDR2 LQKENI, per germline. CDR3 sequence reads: CASSPPAGATEAFF. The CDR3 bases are TGTGCCAGCTCACCACCAGCCGGAGCCACTGAAGCTTTCTTT.

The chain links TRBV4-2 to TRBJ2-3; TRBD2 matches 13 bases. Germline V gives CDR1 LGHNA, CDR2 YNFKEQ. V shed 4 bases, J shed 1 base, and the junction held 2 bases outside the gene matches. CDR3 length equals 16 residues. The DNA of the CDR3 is TGTGCCAGCAGCCTGGGACTAGCGGGACGCACAGATACGCAGTATTTT. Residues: CASSLGLAGRTDTQYF.

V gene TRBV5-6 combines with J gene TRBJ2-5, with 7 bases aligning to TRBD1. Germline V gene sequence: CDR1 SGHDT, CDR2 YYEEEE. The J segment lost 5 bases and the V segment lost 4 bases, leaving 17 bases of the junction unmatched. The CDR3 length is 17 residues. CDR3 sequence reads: CASSATSKGGVWETQYF. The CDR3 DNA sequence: TGTGCCAGCAGCGCTACTTCTAAAGGGGGCGTATGGGAGACCCAGTACTTC.

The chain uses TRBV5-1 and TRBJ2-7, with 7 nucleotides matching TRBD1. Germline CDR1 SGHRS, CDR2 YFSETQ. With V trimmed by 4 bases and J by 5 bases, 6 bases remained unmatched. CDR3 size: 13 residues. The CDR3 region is CASSPGQDNEQYF. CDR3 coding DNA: TGCGCCAGCAGCCCAGGACAGGATAACGAGCAGTACTTC.

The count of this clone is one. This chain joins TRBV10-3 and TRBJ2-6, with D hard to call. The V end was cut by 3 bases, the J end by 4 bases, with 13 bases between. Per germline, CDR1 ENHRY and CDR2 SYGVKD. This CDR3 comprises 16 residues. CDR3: CAISDPSGLGANVLTF. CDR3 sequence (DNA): TGTGCCATCAGTGACCCCAGTGGTTTGGGGGCCAACGTCCTGACTTTC.

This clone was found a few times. The CDR3 region is CAVGPEFEAFF. The CDR3, as DNA: TGTGCCGTCGGCCCGGAGTTCGAAGCTTTCTTT. The V call is TRBV27, the J call TRBJ1-1, with no clear D. The CDR3 has 11 amino acids. From germline, CDR1 is MNHEY and CDR2 SMNVEV (reference sequence). Trimming cost V 11 bases and J 8 bases, with 15 bases left between them.

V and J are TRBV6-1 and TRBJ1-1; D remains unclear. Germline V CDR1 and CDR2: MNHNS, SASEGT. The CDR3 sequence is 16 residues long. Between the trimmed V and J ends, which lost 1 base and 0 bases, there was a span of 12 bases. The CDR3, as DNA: TGTGCCAGCAGTGAAGATGTCAGGAAAATGAACACTGAAGCTTTCTTT. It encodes CASSEDVRKMNTEAFF.